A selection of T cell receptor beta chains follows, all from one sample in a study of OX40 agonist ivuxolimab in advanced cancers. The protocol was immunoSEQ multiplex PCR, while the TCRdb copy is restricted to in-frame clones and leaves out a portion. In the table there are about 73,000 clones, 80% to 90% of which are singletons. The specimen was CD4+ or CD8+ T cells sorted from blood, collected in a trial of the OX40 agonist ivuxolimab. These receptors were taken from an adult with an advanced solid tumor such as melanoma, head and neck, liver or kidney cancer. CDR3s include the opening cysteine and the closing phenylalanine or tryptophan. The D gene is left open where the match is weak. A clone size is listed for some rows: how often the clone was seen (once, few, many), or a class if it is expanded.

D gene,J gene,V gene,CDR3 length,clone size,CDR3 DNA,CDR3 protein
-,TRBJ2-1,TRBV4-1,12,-,TGCGCCAGCTGGGACATGATTGGTGAGCAGTTCTTC,CASWDMIGEQFF
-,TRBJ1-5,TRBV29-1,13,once,TGCAGCGTTGAAATCGATAGCAATCAGCCCCAGCATTTT,CSVEIDSNQPQHF
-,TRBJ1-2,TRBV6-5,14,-,TGTGCCAGCACCGAAAGGGGGGGATACTATGGCTACACCTTC,CASTERGGYYGYTF
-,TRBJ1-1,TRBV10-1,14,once,TGCGCCAGCAGTGAGGGGTCCGGGGCCACTGAAGCTTTCTTT,CASSEGSGATEAFF
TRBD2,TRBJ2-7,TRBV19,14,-,TGTGCCAGTAGTATAGGGAGCGGGGGCTACGAGCAGTACTTC,CASSIGSGGYEQYF
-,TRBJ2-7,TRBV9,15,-,TGTGCCAGCAGTGAATCGACGGCCAGCTCCTACGAGCAGTACTTC,CASSESTASSYEQYF
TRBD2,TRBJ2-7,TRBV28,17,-,TGTGCCAGCAGTTTCGTACTAGCGGGAGGGAACACCTACGAGCAGTACTTC,CASSFVLAGGNTYEQYF
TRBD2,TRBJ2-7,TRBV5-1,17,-,TGCGCCAGCAGTAAGCGGGGGGGCCGGGACAGCCAAGGCGAGCAGTACTTC,CASSKRGGRDSQGEQYF
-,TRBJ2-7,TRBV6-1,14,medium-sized,TGTGCCAGCAGTGACAGGGGGGAAGTCGACGAGCAGTACTTC,CASSDRGEVDEQYF
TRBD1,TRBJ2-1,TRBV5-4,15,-,TGTGCCAGCCCCTCGGCAGGCCAGGGGGCCAATGAGCAGTTCTTC,CASPSAGQGANEQFF
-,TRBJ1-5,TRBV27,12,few,TGTGCCAGCAGTTTACAGGGCCAGCCCCAGCATTTT,CASSLQGQPQHF
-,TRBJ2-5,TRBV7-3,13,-,TGTGCCAGCAGCACATCCCTCCAAGAGACCCAGTACTTC,CASSTSLQETQYF
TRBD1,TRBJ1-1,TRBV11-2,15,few,TGTGCCAGCAGAACAGGGAGGGGGCTATGGACTGAAGCTTTCTTT,CASRTGRGLWTEAFF
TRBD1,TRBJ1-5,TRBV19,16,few,TGTGCCAGTAGTATGGCAGGGGGCAGGAGCAATCAGCCCCAGCATTTT,CASSMAGGRSNQPQHF
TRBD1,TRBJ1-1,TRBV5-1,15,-,TGCGCCAGCAGCATAGCCGGGACAGAGAACACTGAAGCTTTCTTT,CASSIAGTENTEAFF
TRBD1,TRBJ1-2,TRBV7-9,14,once,TGTGCCAGCAGCCCCCGACAGGGTGGGCATGGCTACACCTTC,CASSPRQGGHGYTF
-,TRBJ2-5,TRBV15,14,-,TGTGCCACCAGCAGAGTTTCGGGGCAGGAGACCCAGTACTTC,CATSRVSGQETQYF
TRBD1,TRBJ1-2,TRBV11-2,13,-,TGTGCCAGCAGCTTAGGCAGGGGGCAAGGCTACACCTTC,CASSLGRGQGYTF
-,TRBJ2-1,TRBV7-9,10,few,TGTGCCACCCAATCCGGGGAGCAGTTCTTC,CATQSGEQFF
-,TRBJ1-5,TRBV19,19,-,TGTGCCAGTAGTCAACTCACAGGGATAGGGGTTATTAGCAATCAGCCCCAGCATTTT,CASSQLTGIGVISNQPQHF
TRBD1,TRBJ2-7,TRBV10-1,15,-,TGCGCCAGCAGTGAAACCGGGACAGGGTTCGGCGAGCAGTACTTC,CASSETGTGFGEQYF
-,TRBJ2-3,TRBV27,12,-,TGTGCCAGCAGTCTTTACGGGGATACGCAGTATTTT,CASSLYGDTQYF
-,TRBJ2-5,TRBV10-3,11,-,TGTGCCATCAGTGAGCCTCTTTCCCAGTACTTC,CAISEPLSQYF
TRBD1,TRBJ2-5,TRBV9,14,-,TGTGCCAGCAGCGCCACAGGGGGCCAAGAGACCCAGTACTTC,CASSATGGQETQYF
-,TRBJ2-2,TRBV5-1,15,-,TGCGCCAGCAGCTCGGGACGGGGGAGGACCGGGGAGCTGTTTTTT,CASSSGRGRTGELFF
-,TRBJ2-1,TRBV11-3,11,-,TGTGCCAGCAGCACAAACAATGAGCAGTTCTTC,CASSTNNEQFF
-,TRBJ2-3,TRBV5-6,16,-,TGTGCCAGCAGCTTGTATTCAGATCCGCTCACAGATACGCAGTATTTT,CASSLYSDPLTDTQYF
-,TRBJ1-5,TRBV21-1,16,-,TGTGCCAGCAGTCAGCAGGGCCAGGGGGATTTTCAGCCCCAGCATTTT,CASSQQGQGDFQPQHF
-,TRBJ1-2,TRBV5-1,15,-,TGCGCCAGCAGCTTTTCAGGGGACTATAACTATGGCTACACCTTC,CASSFSGDYNYGYTF
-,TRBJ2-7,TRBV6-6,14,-,TGTGCCAGCAGTTACTCGGGCCGAACCTACGAGCAGTACTTC,CASSYSGRTYEQYF
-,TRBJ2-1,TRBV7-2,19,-,TGTGCCAGCAGTATGGACAGGGGGTCTCTAGCGGGAGGTCACAATGAGCAGTTCTTC,CASSMDRGSLAGGHNEQFF
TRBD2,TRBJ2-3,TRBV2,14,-,TGTGCCAGCAGTCCTCTAGCGGGGGCGGATACGCAGTATTTT,CASSPLAGADTQYF
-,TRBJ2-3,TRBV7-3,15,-,TGTGCCAGCAGCTTAGGCGTCGGGGAGCGAGATACGCAGTATTTT,CASSLGVGERDTQYF
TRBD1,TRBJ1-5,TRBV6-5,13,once,TGTGCCAGCAGTTATAACAGGGGTCAGCCCCAGCATTTT,CASSYNRGQPQHF
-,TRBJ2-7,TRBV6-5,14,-,TGTGCCAGCAGTTACGTCGGGGGCGCGTACGAGCAGTACTTC,CASSYVGGAYEQYF
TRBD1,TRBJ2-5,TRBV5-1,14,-,TGCGCCAGCAGCCCTGGACAGGGGCAAGAGACCCAGTACTTC,CASSPGQGQETQYF
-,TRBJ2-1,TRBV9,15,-,TGTGCCAGCAGCGAGGATGGGGCCCCCTACAATGAGCAGTTCTTC,CASSEDGAPYNEQFF
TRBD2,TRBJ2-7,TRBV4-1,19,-,TGCGCCAGCAGCCACTTAATGGGACTAGCGGGGGGTCATTCCTACGAGCAGTACTTC,CASSHLMGLAGGHSYEQYF
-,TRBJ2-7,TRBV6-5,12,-,TGTGCCAGCAGTGCAACAGCCTACGAGCAGTACTTC,CASSATAYEQYF
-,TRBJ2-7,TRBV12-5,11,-,TGTGCTAGTGGTACCGGGTGGGAGCAGTACTTC,CASGTGWEQYF
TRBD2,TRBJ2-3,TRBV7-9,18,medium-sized,TGTGCCAGCAGCTCCCCTCTCTCACTAGCGGGAAACACAGATACGCAGTATTTT,CASSSPLSLAGNTDTQYF
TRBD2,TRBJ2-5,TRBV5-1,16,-,TGCGCCAGCAGCTTCTTTGGTGGGGACTACTCCGAGACCCAGTACTTC,CASSFFGGDYSETQYF
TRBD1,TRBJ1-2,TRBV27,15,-,TGTGCCAGCAGTCACCGGACAGGAGGGGGCTATGGCTACACCTTC,CASSHRTGGGYGYTF